This T cell receptor beta chain was observed in a study of T cell repertoires in cytomegalovirus infection. Study context: Recently described HLA-C-restricted plus well-studied HLA-B-restricted CMV epitopes were used. Matching HLA type and CMV infection were both indicated by public TCR beta signatures. Study conclusions and caveats: Cumulative public TCR beta family frequency identified CMV carriers with the relevant HLA.

The CDR3 loop spans 15 amino acids. Trimming removed 0 bases from V and 3 bases from J, with 9 bases in between. Germline V gene lookup returns CDR1 LNHNV and CDR2 YYDKDF (reference sequence). A remark on this clonotype: Its antigen is currently unknown.

TCRdb called the reads again in MiXCR, with one record for every CDR3 protein. The table shows 360,000 or so distinct CDR3 sequences, with 34% occurring only once. This sequence was found in a human donor in good health (CMV status not recorded). Some clones in this sample may be carry-over from other donors' samples. The input for sequencing was cultured PBMCs, taken from culture after CMV antigen stimulation. This chain connects TRBV15 to TRBJ1-5, with D uncertain. In DNA, the CDR3 is TGTGCCACCAGCAGAGATCGGGGAGCCAATCAGCCCCAGCATTTT. It is translated as CATSRDRGANQPQHF.